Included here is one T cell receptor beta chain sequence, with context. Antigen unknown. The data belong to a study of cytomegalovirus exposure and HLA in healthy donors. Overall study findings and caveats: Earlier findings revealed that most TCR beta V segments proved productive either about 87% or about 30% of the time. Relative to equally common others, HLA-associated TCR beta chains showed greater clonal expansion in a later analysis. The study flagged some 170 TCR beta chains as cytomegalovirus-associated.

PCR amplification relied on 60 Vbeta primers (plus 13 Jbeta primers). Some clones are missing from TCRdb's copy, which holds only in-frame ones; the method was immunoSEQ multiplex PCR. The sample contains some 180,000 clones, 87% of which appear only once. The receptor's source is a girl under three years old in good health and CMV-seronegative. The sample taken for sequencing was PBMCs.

The CDR3 DNA reads as TGTGCCAGCAGTCCCGACGCGACAGGGGGAGGCACAGATACGCAGTATTTT. Its protein is CASSPDATGGGTDTQYF. V usage is TRBV27 and J usage is TRBJ2-3, with 9 bases that match TRBD1. V shed 5 bases and J 1 base; nucleotides not matched to a gene: 10. Germline CDR1 is MNHEY and CDR2 is SMNVEV (reference sequence). This CDR3 region has 17 residues.